This T cell receptor (beta chain) was sequenced during a study of blood T cell repertoires in COVID-19 (TCRdb year 2020). A note on the overall study: Collaborator samples came from the United States, Italy and Spain and covered acute and convalescent phases of COVID-19. The material from the prospective study consisted of cDNA or gDNA derived from T cells, B-cell-depleted T cells, or PBMCs. Deeply sampled blood TCRbeta repertoires from subjects exposed to, actively infected with, or recovered from COVID-19 were included in the dataset. The repertoires were released in a freely available public database intended as a resource for research on the immune response to SARS-CoV-2. Samples were obtained from the ongoing ImmuneRACE study (first 160 participants) and from about 1,300 subjects provided by 6 global collaborators. The sample metadata nearly always contained a de-identified subject ID, COVID-19 status, age in years and sex. HLA class I and class II types, where available, came from metadata supplied by the sample provider rather than from assay-based typing.

Summary of the overall study and its limitations: The quantity of clinical and demographic metadata differed by source and by participant and was supplied without curation.

TCRbeta CDR3 regions were amplified from genomic DNA using the immunoSEQ Assay, a bias-controlled multiplex PCR. The study's processing was this. The number of nucleated cells in each sample was estimated from the amplification of reference gene primers within the assay. Sequence reads were collapsed and filtered to measure the absolute abundance of every unique TCRbeta CDR3 rearrangement. For each sample, productive Simpson clonality was calculated as the square root of Simpson's diversity index over productive rearrangements. What TCRdb holds here is the immuneACCESS table cut down to in-frame rearrangements. Part of the clones is not present; checked against another copy, under half of the missing clones reflect an unresolved V gene, and the others are unexplained. The V and J calls and clone size were taken over from that table, and D and trimming were inferred from the DNA. Within this sample are 50,000 to 65,000 clones, with roughly 70% of them counted one time only. The leading ten clones occupy around half of the sample.

This clone was counted once. The target of this receptor is not known. No base quality information exists; no much larger clone differs at one position. Enrolling through a virtual design, the prospective study's participants ranged in age from roughly 18 to 90 years and lived across 24 United States geographic areas. In the prospective study, cohorts were assigned on the basis of participant-reported clinical history obtained from a screening survey and a study questionnaire. Exposed participants had been in contact with someone with a PCR-confirmed or clinician-diagnosed COVID-19 case within 2 weeks of study entry. In the prospective study, mobile phlebotomists collected whole blood, serum and a nasopharyngeal or oropharyngeal swab from each participant. Prospective study participants could optionally give additional blood draws and questionnaires over an approximately two-month period. Before DNA extraction, prospective study blood samples were shipped either frozen or at room temperature.

The CDR3 starts with the cysteine, ends with the phenylalanine, and has 14 residues. Only the CDR3 part of the read is kept: 42 bases, read in frame from the first base. At the junction V is shortened by 1 base and J by 3 bases; bases outside the gene matches: 4. Taken from the germline V gene (reference sequence), the CDR1 and CDR2 loops are GTSNPN and SVGIG. Recombination connected TRBV30 to TRBJ2-7, with 9 middle bases fitting TRBD1. Sequenced material: PBMCs or T cells enriched from blood (not recorded which). The source of this sequence is a woman aged 55 to 70 who had been exposed to COVID-19. The nucleotide sequence reads as follows: TGTGCCTGGAGTGACAGGGGGCGATTCTACGAGCAGTACTTC. Its protein reads: CAWSDRGRFYEQYF.